The entry that follows covers one T cell receptor (beta chain) sequence. The antigen remains unidentified. V gave up 0 bases and J gave up 7 bases; unmatched junction bases: 8. The CDR3 contains 16 residues. The germline V gene encodes CDR1 LGHNA and CDR2 YNFKEQ. Only in-frame clones appear in the TCRdb table, and some are missing; sequencing was by immunoSEQ multiplex PCR. Of around 70,000 clones detected, about nine tenths appear once; the ten largest clones hold roughly 3.1%. It was the approximately 130-subject validation cohort, separate from the approximately 670-subject first cohort, to which the donors belonged. These data belong to a study of cytomegalovirus exposure and HLA in healthy donors. Study overall: The roughly 120 validation repertoires used the same platform as the approximately 670 first-cohort repertoires (as reported by a later analysis). Study observations and caveats: It was reportedly the case that the classifier diagnosed cytomegalovirus status with high specificity and sensitivity.

Sequenced sample: PBMCs. This sequence originates from a man between 18 and 35 years old in good health and CMV-seronegative. The chain recombines TRBV4-2 with TRBJ2-1; 8 positions agree with TRBD1. As DNA, the CDR3 is TGTGCCAGCAGCCAAGACACTGGACAGGGACGTAATGAGCAGTTCTTC. Its protein is CASSQDTGQGRNEQFF.